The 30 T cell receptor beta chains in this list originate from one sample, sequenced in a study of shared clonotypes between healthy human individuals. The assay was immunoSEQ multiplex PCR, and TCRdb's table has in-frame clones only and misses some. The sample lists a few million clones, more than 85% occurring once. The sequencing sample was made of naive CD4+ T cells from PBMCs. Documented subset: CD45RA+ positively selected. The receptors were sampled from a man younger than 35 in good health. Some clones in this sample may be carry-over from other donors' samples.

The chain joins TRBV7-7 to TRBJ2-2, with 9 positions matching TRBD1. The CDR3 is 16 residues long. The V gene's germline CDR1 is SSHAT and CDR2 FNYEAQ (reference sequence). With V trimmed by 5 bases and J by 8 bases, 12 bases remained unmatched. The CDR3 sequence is CASSPIGTGPGGELFF. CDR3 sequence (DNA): TGTGCCAGCAGCCCTATAGGGACAGGGCCAGGGGGGGAGCTGTTTTTT.

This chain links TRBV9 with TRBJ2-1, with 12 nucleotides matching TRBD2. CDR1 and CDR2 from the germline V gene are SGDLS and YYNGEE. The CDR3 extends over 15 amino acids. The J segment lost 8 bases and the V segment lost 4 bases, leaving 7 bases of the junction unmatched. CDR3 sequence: CASSPRTSGNHEQFF. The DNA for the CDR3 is TGTGCCAGCAGCCCTCGGACTAGCGGGAATCATGAGCAGTTCTTC.

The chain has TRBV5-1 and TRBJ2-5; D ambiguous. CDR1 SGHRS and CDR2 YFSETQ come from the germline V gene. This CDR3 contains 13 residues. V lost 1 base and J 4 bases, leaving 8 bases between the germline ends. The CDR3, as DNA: TGCGCCAGCAGCTTGATGGTGGGAGAGACCCAGTACTTC. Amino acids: CASSLMVGETQYF.

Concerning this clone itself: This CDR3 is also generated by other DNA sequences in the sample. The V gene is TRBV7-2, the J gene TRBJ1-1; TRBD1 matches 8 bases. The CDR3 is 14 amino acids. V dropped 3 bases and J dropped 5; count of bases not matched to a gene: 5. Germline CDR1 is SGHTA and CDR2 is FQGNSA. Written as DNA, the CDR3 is TGTGCCAGCAGCTTCCAGGGGGCAGGGACTGAAGCTTTCTTT. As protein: CASSFQGAGTEAFF.

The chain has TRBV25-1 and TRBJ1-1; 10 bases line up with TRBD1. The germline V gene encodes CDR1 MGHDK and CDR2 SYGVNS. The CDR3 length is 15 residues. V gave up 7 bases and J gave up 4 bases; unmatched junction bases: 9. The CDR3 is CASTLDRGRGTEAFF. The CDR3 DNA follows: TGTGCCAGCACCTTAGACAGGGGGCGCGGCACTGAAGCTTTCTTT.

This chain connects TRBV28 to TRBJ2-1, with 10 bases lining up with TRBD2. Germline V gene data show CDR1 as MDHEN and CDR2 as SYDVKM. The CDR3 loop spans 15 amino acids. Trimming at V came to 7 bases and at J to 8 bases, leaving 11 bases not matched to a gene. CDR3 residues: CASKTFRSGRDEQFF. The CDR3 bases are TGTGCCAGCAAGACGTTCCGAAGCGGGAGGGATGAGCAGTTCTTC.

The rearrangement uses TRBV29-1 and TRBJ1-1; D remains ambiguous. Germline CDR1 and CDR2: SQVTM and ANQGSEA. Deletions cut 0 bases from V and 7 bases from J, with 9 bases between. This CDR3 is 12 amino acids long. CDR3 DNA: TGCAGCGTTGAAGAAAGACGGGATGAAGCTTTCTTT. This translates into CSVEERRDEAFF.

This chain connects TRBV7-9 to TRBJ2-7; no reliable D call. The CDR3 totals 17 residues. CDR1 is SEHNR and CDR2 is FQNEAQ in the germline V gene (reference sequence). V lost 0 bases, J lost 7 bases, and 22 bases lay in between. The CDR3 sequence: CASSLARPQLFNGEQYF. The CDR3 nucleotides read TGTGCCAGCAGCTTAGCGCGACCCCAGCTCTTCAACGGTGAGCAGTACTTC.

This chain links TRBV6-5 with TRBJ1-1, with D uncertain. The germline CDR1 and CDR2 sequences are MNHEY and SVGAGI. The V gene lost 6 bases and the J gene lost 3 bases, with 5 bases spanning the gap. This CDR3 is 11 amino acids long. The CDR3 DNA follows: TGTGCCAGCAGCAAGGACACTGAAGCTTTCTTT. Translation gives CASSKDTEAFF.

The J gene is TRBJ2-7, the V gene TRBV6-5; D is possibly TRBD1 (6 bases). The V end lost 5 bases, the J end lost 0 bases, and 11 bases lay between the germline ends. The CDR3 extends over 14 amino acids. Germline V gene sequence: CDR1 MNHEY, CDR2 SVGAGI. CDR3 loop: CASSGWDNSYEQYF. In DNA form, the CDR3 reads TGTGCCAGCAGTGGATGGGACAACTCCTACGAGCAGTACTTC.

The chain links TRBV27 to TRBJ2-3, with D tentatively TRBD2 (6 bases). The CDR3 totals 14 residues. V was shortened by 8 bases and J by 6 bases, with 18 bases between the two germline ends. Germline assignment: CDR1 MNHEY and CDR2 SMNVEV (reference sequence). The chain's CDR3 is CASSPSRSGDTQYF. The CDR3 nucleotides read TGTGCCAGCTCACCTTCAAGGAGCGGGGATACGCAGTATTTT.

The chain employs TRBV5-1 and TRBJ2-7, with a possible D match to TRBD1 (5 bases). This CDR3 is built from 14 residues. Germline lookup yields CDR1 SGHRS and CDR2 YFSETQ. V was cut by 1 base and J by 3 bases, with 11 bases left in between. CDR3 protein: CASSLSAGIYEQYF. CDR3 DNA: TGCGCCAGCAGCTTGTCGGCAGGGATCTACGAGCAGTACTTC.

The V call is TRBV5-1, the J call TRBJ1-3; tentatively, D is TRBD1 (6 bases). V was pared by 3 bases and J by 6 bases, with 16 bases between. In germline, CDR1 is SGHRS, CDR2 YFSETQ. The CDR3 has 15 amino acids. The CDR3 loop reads CASSSQGNRENTIYF. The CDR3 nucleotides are TGCGCCAGCAGCTCCCAGGGGAATAGAGAAAACACCATATATTTT.

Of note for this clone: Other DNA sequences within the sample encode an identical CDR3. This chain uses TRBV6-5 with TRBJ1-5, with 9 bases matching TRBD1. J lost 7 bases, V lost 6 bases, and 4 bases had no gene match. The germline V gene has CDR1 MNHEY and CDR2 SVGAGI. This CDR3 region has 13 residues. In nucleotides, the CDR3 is TGTGCCAGCAGGGGACAGGGCGGGCAGCCCCAGCATTTT. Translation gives CASRGQGGQPQHF.

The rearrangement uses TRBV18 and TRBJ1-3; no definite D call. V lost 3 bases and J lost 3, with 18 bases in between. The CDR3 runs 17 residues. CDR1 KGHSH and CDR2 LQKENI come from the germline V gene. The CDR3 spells CASSPTRRFEGGNTIYF. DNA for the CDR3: TGTGCCAGCTCACCTACCAGGCGCTTCGAGGGTGGAAACACCATATATTTT.

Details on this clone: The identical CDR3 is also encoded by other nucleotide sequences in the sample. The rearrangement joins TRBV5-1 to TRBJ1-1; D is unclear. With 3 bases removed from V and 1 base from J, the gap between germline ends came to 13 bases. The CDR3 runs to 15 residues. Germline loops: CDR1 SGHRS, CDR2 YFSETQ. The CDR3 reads CASSSPDRGNTEAFF. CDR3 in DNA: TGCGCCAGCAGCTCGCCGGATCGGGGGAACACTGAAGCTTTCTTT.

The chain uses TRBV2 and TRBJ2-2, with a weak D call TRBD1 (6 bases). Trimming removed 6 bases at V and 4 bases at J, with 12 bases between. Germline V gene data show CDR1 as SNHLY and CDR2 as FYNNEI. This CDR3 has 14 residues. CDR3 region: CASSPDSSTGELFF. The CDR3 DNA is TGTGCCAGCAGCCCGGACAGTTCCACCGGGGAGCTGTTTTTT. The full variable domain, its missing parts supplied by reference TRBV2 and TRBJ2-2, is EPEVTQTPSHQVTQMGQEVILRCVPISNHLYFYWYRQILGQKVEFLVSFYNNEISEKSEIFDDQFSVERPDGSNFTLKIRSTKLEDSAMYFCASSPDSSTGELFFGEGSRLTVL.

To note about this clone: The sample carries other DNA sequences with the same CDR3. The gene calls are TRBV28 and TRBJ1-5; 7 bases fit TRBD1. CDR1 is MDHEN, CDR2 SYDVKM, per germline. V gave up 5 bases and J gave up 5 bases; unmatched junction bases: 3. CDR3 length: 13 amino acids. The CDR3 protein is CASSLQGYQPQHF. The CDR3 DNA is TGTGCCAGCAGTCTACAGGGGTATCAGCCCCAGCATTTT.

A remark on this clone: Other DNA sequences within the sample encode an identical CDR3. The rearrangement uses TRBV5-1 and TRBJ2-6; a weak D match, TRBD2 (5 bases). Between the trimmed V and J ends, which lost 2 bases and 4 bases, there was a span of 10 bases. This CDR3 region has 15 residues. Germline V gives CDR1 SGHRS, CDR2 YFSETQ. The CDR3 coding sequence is TGCGCCAGCAGCTTAGGGAGTTCAGGGGCCAACGTCCTGACTTTC. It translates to CASSLGSSGANVLTF.

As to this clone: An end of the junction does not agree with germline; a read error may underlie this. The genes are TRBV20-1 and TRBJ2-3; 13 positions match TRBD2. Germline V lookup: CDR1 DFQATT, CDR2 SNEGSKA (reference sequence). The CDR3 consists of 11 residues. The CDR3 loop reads CSASTGTSGNF. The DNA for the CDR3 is TGCAGTGCTAGTACCGGGACTAGCGGGAATTTT.

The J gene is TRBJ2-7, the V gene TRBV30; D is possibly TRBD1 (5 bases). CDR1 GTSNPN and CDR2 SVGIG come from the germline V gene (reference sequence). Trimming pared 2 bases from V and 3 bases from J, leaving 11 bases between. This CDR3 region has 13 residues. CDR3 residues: CAWSRGHYYEQYF. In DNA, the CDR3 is TGTGCCTGGAGTCGAGGACACTACTACGAGCAGTACTTC.

The DNA of the CDR3 is TGTGCCAGCAGCTTAGCGCTGGGACGGTCTGGAAACACCATATATTTT. It translates to CASSLALGRSGNTIYF. The chain is built from TRBV7-8 and TRBJ1-3; D may be TRBD1 (5 bases). The germline CDR1 and CDR2 sequences are SGHVS and FQNEAQ. CDR3 length: 16 amino acids. V lost 0 bases and J lost 1, with 10 bases in between.

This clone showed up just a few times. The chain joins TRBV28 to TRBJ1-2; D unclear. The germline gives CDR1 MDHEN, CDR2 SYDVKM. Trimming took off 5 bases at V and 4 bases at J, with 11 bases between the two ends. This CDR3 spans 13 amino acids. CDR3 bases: TGTGCCAGCAGTCAGCTCATTCTCTATGGCTACACCTTC. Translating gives CASSQLILYGYTF.

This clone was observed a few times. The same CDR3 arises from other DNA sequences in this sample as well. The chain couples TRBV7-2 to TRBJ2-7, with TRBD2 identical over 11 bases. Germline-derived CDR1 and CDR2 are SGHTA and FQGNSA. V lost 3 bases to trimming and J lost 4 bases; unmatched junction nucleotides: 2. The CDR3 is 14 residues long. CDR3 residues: CASSFTSGSYEQYF. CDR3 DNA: TGTGCCAGCAGCTTTACTAGCGGGAGTTACGAGCAGTACTTC.

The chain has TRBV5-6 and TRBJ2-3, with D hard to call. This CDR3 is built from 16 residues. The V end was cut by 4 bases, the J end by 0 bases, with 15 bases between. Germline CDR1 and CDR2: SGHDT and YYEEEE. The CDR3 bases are TGTGCCAGCAGCCGTTTTGCCACCTCTAGCACAGATACGCAGTATTTT. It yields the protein CASSRFATSSTDTQYF.

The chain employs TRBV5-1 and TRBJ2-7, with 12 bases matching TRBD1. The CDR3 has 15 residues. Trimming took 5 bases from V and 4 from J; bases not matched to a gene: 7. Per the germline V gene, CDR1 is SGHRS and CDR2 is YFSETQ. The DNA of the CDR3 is TGCGCCAGCAGGTCGGGACAGGGGGCGAGGTACGAGCAGTACTTC. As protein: CASRSGQGARYEQYF.

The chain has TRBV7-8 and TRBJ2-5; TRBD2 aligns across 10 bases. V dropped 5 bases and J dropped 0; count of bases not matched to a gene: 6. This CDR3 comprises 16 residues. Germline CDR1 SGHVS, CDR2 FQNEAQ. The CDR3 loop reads CASSLLAGDHQETQYF. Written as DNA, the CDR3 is TGTGCCAGCAGCCTTCTAGCGGGAGACCACCAAGAGACCCAGTACTTC.

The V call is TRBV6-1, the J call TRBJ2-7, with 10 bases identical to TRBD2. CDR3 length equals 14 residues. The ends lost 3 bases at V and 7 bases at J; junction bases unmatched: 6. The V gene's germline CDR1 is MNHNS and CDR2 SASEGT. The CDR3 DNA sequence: TGTGCCAGCAGTGAGACACGGACTAGCGGAGAGCAGTACTTC. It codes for CASSETRTSGEQYF.

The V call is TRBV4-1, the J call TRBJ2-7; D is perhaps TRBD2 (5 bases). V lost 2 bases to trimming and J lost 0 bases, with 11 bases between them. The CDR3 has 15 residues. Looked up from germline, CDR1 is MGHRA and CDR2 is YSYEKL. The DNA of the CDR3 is TGCGCCAGCAGCCAACTAGCAGTCGCCTCCTACGAGCAGTACTTC. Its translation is CASSQLAVASYEQYF.

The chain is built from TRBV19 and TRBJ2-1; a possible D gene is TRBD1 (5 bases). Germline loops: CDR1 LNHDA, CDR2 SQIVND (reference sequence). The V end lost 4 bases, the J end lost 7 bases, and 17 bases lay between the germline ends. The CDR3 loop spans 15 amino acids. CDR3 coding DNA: TGTGCCAGTAGTACGCGCCGCAGGGTGGAAAATGAGCAGTTCTTC. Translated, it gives CASSTRRRVENEQFF.